This is a list of T cell receptor beta chains from one sample in a study of blood T cells in healthy people across ages. TCRdb redid the calling of the 5' RACE reads with MiXCR, one entry per CDR3 protein. This table holds 450,000 to 650,000 distinct CDR3 sequences, less than 25% found once. These data were also filed under a second study, of T cells of mothers and their children.

Sequencing input: blood. These TCRs come from a boy aged 5 to 17 in good health. Both conserved end residues are part of each CDR3. D genes are given only for firm matches. The size of a clone is reported for some rows only, either as once, few or many, or as a class for expanded clones.

.,TRBV29-1,TRBJ2-7,.,TGCAGCGTTGGGACTGTCGGGCACGAGCAGTACTTC,CSVGTVGHEQYF
.,TRBV10-3,TRBJ1-1,few,TGTGCCATCAGTGATAGACAGAACACTGAAGCTTTCTTT,CAISDRQNTEAFF
.,TRBV24-1,TRBJ2-7,.,TGTGCCACCAGGCCGAGTCATGGGTACGAGCAGTACTTC,CATRPSHGYEQYF
TRBD2,TRBV7-3,TRBJ2-7,.,TGTGCCGGGAGGACTAGCGGTAAATACGAGCAGTACTTC,CAGRTSGKYEQYF
TRBD1,TRBV28,TRBJ1-1,.,TGTGCCAGCAGTTCGGGACAGGGTGGGGTGAGAGCTTTCTTT,CASSSGQGGVRAFF
TRBD1,TRBV27,TRBJ2-1,.,TGTGCCAGCAGTTTGGGACAGGGGTTGCCTGAGCAGTTCTTC,CASSLGQGLPEQFF
TRBD1,TRBV7-9,TRBJ1-4,few,TGTGCCAGCAGCCCCAGGGACAGTGATGGTGAAAAACTGTTTTTT,CASSPRDSDGEKLFF
TRBD1,TRBV2,TRBJ2-7,.,TGTGCCAGCAGTAAAGAAGGACAGGGGAGCTACGAGCAGTACTTC,CASSKEGQGSYEQYF
.,TRBV9,TRBJ1-2,.,TGTGCCAGCAGCGTCGGGGCGAGGGGCTACACCTTC,CASSVGARGYTF
TRBD2,TRBV28,TRBJ2-5,.,TGTGCCAGCAGTCCCTCCCGACTAGCGGGAGGAGGGACCCAGTACTTC,CASSPSRLAGGGTQYF
.,TRBV5-1,TRBJ1-1,.,TGCGCCAGCAGCTTGGGTTTAGCTGAAGCTTTCTTT,CASSLGLAEAFF
TRBD2,TRBV20-1,TRBJ2-2,few,TGCAGTGCTAGAGCCGGGACTAGCGGGAGAGTCAACACCGGGGAGCTGTTTTTT,CSARAGTSGRVNTGELFF
.,TRBV24-1,TRBJ2-5,few,TGTGCCACGGAGGACGAAGAGACCCAGTACTTC,CATEDEETQYF
TRBD1,TRBV29-1,TRBJ2-7,few,TGCAGCGTGAAGGGGGCCCAGATCGAGCAGTACTTC,CSVKGAQIEQYF
.,TRBV7-6,TRBJ2-1,few,TGTGCCAGCAGCTTAGGGAGGGGGCCCTCCTACAATGAGCAGTTCTTC,CASSLGRGPSYNEQFF
.,TRBV29-1,TRBJ2-7,.,TGCAGCGTTGACCCTGGACAGGGCGGGGGCGAGCAGTACTTC,CSVDPGQGGGEQYF
TRBD1,TRBV4-3,TRBJ2-1,few,TGCGCCAGCAGCCACCGAACAGGGGGTCCGTTGAATGAGCAGTTCTTC,CASSHRTGGPLNEQFF
TRBD2,TRBV4-3,TRBJ2-3,few,TGCGCCAGCAGCCAAGATGGGCTAGCGGGGGGCGCTAGCACAGATACGCAGTATTTT,CASSQDGLAGGASTDTQYF
.,TRBV6-5,TRBJ2-3,few,TGTGCCAGCAGCCAAACAGGGAGAGGCACAGATACGCAGTATTTT,CASSQTGRGTDTQYF
.,TRBV7-8,TRBJ2-1,few,TGTGCCAGCAGCTTTTCGCGTCCCTCCTATGAGCAGTTCTTC,CASSFSRPSYEQFF
.,TRBV14,TRBJ1-2,few,TGTGCCGGCAGCCAAGACAGAGAGAGATCTATTCGCTACACCTTC,CAGSQDRERSIRYTF
.,TRBV20-1,TRBJ2-5,many,TGCAGTGCTGGCCCCTACAGGGTCCAAGAGACCCAGTACTTC,CSAGPYRVQETQYF
.,TRBV12-3/TRBV12-4,TRBJ1-1,.,TGTGCCAGCTTCCGAGCGGGTGAAGCTTTCTTT,CASFRAGEAFF
TRBD1,TRBV6-2/TRBV6-3,TRBJ2-7,.,TGTGCCAGCAGTTACATGGGACAGTGGGACTACGAGCAGTACTTC,CASSYMGQWDYEQYF
.,TRBV29-1,TRBJ1-1,.,TGCAGCGTTGAAGGCCCGGCCTCGGGTATTGAAGCTTTCTTT,CSVEGPASGIEAFF